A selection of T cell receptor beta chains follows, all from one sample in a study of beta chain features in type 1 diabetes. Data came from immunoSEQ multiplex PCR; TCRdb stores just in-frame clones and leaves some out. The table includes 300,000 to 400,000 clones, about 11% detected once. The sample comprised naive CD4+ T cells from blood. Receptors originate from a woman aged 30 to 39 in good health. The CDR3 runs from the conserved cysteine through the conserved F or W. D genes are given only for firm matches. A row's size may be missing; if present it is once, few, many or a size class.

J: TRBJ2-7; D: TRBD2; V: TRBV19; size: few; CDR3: CASSRDYISGNPPEQYF; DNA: TGTGCCAGTAGTCGGGACTACATAAGCGGGAACCCTCCCGAGCAGTACTTC
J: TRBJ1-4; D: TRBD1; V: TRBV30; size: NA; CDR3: CAWGFGQVAREKLFF; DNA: TGTGCCTGGGGTTTCGGACAGGTGGCCCGGGAAAAACTGTTTTTT
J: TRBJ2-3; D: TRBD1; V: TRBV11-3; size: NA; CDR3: CASSSRQGLTDTQYF; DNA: TGTGCCAGCAGCTCCCGACAGGGTTTAACAGATACGCAGTATTTT
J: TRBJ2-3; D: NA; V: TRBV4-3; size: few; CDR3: CASSQDRVGADTQYF; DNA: TGCGCCAGCAGCCAAGATCGGGTGGGTGCAGATACGCAGTATTTT
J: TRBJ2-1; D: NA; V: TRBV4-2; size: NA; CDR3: CASSRPTRFSERFF; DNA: TGTGCCAGCAGCCGACCCACCCGCTTCTCAGAGCGGTTCTTC
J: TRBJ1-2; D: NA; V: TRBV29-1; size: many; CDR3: CSVEDRGGAGYTF; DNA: TGCAGCGTTGAAGACAGGGGAGGGGCTGGCTACACCTTC
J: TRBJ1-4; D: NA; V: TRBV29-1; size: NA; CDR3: CSVGDTLNEKLFF; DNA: TGCAGCGTTGGGGACACCCTTAATGAAAAACTGTTTTTT
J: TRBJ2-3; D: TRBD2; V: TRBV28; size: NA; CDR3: CASSSVTSGETVAADTQYF; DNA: TGTGCCAGCAGTTCGGTGACTAGCGGGGAGACCGTGGCAGCAGATACGCAGTATTTT
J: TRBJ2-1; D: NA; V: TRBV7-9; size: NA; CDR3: CASSSRWTASYNEQFF; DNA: TGTGCCAGCAGTTCAAGGTGGACAGCCTCCTACAATGAGCAGTTCTTC
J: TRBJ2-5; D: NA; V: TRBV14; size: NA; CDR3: CASSQAGQGQETQYF; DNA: TGTGCCAGCAGCCAAGCAGGGCAGGGCCAAGAGACCCAGTACTTC
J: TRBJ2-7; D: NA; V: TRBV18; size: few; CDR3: CASSPSPTSYEQYF; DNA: TGTGCCAGCTCACCTTCTCCCACATCCTACGAGCAGTACTTC
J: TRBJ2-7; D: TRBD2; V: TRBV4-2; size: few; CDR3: CASSQDVVAGGPPFYEQYF; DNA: TGTGCCAGCAGCCAAGATGTGGTAGCGGGAGGGCCACCATTTTACGAGCAGTACTTC
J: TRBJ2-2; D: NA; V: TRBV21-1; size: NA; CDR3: CASSPNKTTDVCLAGAGELFF; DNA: TGTGCCAGCAGCCCCAATAAAACAACTGACGTCTGCTTAGCGGGAGCCGGGGAGCTGTTTTTT
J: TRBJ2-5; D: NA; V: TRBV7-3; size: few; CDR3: CASSLSTGSRETQYF; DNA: TGTGCCAGCAGCTTAAGTACAGGGTCTAGGGAGACCCAGTACTTC
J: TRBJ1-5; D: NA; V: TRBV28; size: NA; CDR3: CASSFLQGRGQPQHF; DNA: TGTGCCAGCAGTTTTTTACAGGGACGAGGGCAGCCCCAGCATTTT
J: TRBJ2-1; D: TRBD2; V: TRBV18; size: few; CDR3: CASSPGLAGSSYNEQFF; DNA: TGTGCCAGCTCACCGGGACTAGCGGGTAGCTCCTACAATGAGCAGTTCTTC
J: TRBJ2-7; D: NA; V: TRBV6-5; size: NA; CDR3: CASSDWSSYEQYF; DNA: TGTGCCAGCAGTGATTGGAGCTCCTACGAGCAGTACTTC
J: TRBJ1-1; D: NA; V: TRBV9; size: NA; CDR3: CASSVVGGSTEAFF; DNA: TGTGCCAGCAGCGTAGTAGGGGGTAGCACTGAAGCTTTCTTT
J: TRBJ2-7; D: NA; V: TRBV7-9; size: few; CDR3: CASSSLEQGPSYEQYF; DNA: TGTGCCAGCAGTTCACTGGAGCAGGGTCCCTCCTACGAGCAGTACTTC
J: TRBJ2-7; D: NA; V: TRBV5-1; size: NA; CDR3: CASSLVGSYEQYF; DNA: TGCGCCAGCAGCTTGGTCGGCTCCTACGAGCAGTACTTC
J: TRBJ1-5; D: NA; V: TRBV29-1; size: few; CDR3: CSVVAGKNQPQHF; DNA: TGCAGCGTTGTGGCCGGGAAAAATCAGCCCCAGCATTTT
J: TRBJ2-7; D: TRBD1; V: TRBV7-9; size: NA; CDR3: CASSFGTARYEQYF; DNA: TGTGCCAGCAGCTTCGGGACAGCCCGCTACGAGCAGTACTTC
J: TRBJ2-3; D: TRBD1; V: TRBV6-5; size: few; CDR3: CASRDRAPDTQYF; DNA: TGTGCCAGCAGAGACAGGGCTCCAGATACGCAGTATTTT
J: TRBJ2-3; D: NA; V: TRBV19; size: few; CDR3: CASQPGLAAPDTQYF; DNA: TGTGCCAGTCAACCGGGACTGGCAGCCCCAGATACGCAGTATTTT
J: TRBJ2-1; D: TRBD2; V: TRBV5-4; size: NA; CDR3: CAGTSGSGNEQFF; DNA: TGTGCCGGTACTAGCGGGAGTGGCAATGAGCAGTTCTTC
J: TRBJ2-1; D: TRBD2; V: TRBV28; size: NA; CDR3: CASSRGPGLAGVEFF; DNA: TGTGCCAGCAGCAGGGGACCGGGACTAGCGGGAGTAGAGTTCTTC
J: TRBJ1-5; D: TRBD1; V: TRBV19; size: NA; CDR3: CASTIRDRGTPQHF; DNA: TGTGCCAGTACCATAAGGGACAGGGGTACGCCCCAGCATTTT
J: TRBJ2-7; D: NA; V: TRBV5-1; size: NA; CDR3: CASSYNLVGHPSYEQYF; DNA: TGCGCCAGCAGCTATAACTTAGTGGGACACCCGTCCTACGAGCAGTACTTC
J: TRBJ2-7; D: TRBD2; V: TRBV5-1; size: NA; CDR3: CASSWSAGVTYEQYF; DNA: TGCGCCAGCAGCTGGAGCGCGGGAGTTACCTACGAGCAGTACTTC
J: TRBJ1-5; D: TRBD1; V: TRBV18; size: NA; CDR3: CASSPPDRAGNQPQHF; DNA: TGTGCCAGCTCACCACCGGACAGGGCTGGCAATCAGCCCCAGCATTTT
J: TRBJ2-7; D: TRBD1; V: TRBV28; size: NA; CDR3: CAIRQGNYEQYF; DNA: TGTGCCATCCGACAGGGGAACTACGAGCAGTACTTC
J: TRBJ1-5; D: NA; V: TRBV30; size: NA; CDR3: CAWSLGAAGNQPQHF; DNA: TGTGCCTGGTCCTTGGGGGCGGCGGGCAATCAGCCCCAGCATTTT
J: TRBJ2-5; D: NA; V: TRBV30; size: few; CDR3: CAWSRETQYF; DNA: TGTGCCTGGAGTCGGGAGACCCAGTACTTC
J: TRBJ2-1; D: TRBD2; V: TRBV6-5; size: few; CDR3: CASSSGLAPSYNEQFF; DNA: TGTGCCAGCAGTTCCGGACTAGCTCCTTCCTACAATGAGCAGTTCTTC
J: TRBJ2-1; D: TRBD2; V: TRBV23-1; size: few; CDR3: CASSQSGTSGVGGNEQFF; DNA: TGCGCCAGCAGTCAATCGGGGACTAGCGGAGTCGGAGGCAATGAGCAGTTCTTC
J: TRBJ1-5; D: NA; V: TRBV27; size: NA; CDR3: CASSRIPPGHTYSNQPQHF; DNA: TGTGCCAGCAGCCGGATTCCCCCGGGACACACTTATAGCAATCAGCCCCAGCATTTT
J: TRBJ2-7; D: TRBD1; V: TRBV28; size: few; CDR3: CASSPGQGPEQYF; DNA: TGTGCCAGCAGTCCCGGACAGGGCCCCGAGCAGTACTTC
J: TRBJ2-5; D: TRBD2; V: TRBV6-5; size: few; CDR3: CASSYQLAGGGETQYF; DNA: TGTGCCAGCAGTTACCAGCTAGCGGGAGGAGGAGAGACCCAGTACTTC
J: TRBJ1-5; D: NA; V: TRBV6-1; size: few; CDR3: CASSDPGNQPQHF; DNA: TGTGCCAGCAGTGACCCAGGGAATCAGCCCCAGCATTTT
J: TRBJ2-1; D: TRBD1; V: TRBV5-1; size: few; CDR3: CASTLGQGNNEQFF; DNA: TGCGCCAGCACCCTAGGACAGGGAAACAATGAGCAGTTCTTC
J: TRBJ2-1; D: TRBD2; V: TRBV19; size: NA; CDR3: CASSTQAGGPYNEQFF; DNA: TGTGCCAGTAGTACTCAAGCGGGAGGCCCCTACAATGAGCAGTTCTTC
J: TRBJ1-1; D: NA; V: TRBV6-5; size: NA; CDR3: CASSLPGEAFF; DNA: TGTGCCAGCAGTCTACCAGGTGAAGCTTTCTTT
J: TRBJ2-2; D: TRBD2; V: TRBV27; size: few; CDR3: CASVRAGGPSGELFF; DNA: TGTGCCAGCGTCCGGGCGGGAGGGCCCAGCGGGGAGCTGTTTTTT
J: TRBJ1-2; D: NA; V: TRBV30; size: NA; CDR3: CAWSVLGYGYTF; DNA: TGTGCCTGGAGTGTACTCGGGTATGGCTACACCTTC
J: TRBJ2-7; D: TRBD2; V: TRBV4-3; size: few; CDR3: CASSQQTSGVGEQYF; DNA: TGCGCCAGCAGCCAACAGACTAGCGGGGTTGGCGAGCAGTACTTC
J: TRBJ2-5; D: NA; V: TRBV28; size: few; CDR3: CASRGTSQETQYF; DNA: TGTGCCAGCAGAGGGACTTCCCAAGAGACCCAGTACTTC
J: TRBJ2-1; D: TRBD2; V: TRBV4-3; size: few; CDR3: CASSQDTGRSYNEQFF; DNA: TGCGCCAGCAGCCAAGATACCGGGAGGTCCTACAATGAGCAGTTCTTC
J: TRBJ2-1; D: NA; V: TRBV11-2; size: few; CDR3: CASSLGAINEQFF; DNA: TGTGCCAGCAGCTTAGGGGCCATCAATGAGCAGTTCTTC
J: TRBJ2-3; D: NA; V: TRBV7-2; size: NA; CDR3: CASSYRFSGSTDTQYF; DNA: TGTGCCAGCAGCTACCGATTCTCGGGGAGCACAGATACGCAGTATTTT
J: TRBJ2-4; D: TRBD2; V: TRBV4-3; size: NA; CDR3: CASSQRTSGSGNIQYF; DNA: TGCGCCAGCAGCCAAAGGACTAGCGGGAGTGGGAACATTCAGTACTTC
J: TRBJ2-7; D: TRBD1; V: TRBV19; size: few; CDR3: CASGPGQDYEQYF; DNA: TGTGCCAGTGGGCCGGGACAGGACTACGAGCAGTACTTC
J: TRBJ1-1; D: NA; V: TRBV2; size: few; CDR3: CASSRWTPNTEAFF; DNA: TGTGCCAGCAGTAGGTGGACACCGAACACTGAAGCTTTCTTT
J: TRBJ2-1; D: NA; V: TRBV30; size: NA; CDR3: CAWSVGSHNEQFF; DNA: TGTGCCTGGAGTGTAGGTAGCCACAATGAGCAGTTCTTC
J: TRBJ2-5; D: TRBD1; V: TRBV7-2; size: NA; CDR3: CASSGSGMVTGKETQYF; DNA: TGTGCCAGCAGCGGAAGCGGTATGGTGACAGGGAAAGAGACCCAGTACTTC